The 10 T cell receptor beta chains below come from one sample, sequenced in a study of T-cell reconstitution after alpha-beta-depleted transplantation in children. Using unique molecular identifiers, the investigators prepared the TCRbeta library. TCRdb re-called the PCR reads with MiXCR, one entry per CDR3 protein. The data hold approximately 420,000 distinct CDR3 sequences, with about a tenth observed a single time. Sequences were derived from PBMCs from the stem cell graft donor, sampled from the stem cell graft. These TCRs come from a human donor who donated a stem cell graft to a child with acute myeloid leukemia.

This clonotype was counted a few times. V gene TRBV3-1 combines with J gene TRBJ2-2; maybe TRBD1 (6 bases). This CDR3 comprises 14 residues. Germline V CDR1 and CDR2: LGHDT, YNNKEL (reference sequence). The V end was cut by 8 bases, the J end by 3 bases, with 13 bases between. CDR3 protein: CASQRPGDTGELFF. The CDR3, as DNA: TGTGCCAGCCAAAGACCAGGGGACACCGGGGAGCTGTTTTTT.

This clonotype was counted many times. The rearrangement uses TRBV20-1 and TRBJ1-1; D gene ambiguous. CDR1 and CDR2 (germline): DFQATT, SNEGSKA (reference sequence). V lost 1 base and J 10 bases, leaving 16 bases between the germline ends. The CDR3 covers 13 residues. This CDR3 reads CSARVSWGSGAFF. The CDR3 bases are TGCAGTGCTAGAGTGTCGTGGGGTTCTGGAGCTTTCTTT.

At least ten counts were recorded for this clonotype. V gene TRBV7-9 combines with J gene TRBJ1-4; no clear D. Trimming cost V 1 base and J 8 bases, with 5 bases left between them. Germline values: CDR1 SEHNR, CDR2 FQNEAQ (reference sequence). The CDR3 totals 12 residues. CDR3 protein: CASSLVGEKLFF. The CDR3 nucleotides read TGTGCCAGCAGCTTAGTGGGGGAAAAACTGTTTTTT.

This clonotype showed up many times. The CDR3 here is CASNKNTEAFF. DNA of the CDR3: TGTGCCAGCAACAAGAACACTGAAGCTTTCTTT. This rearrangement joins TRBV5-5 to TRBJ1-1; unclear D gene. Deletions cut 6 bases from V and 1 base from J, with 4 bases between. CDR1 and CDR2 from the germline V gene are SGHKS and YYEKEE (reference sequence). This CDR3 has 11 amino acids.

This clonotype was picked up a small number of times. The CDR3 DNA reads TGTGCCAGCGGTCGGGGGAGTACCGAAGAGACCCAGTACTTC. This sequence encodes CASGRGSTEETQYF. The chain links TRBV7-2 to TRBJ2-5, with D possibly being TRBD2 (6 bases). The CDR3 covers 14 residues. Trimming shortened V by 8 bases and J by 3 bases, and 16 bases separated the two germline ends. In germline, CDR1 is SGHTA, CDR2 FQGNSA.

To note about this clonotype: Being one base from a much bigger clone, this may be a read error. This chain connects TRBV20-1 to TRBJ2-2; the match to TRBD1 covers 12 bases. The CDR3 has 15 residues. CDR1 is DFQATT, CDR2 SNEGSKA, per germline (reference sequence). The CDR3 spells CCARGTGGSTGELFF. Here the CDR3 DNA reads TGCTGTGCCAGAGGGACAGGGGGCAGCACCGGGGAGCTGTTTTTT.

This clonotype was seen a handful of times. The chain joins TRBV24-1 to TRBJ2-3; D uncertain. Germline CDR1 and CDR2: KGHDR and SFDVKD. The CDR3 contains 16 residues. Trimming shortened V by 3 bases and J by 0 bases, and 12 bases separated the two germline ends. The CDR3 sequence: CATSDGRVGSTDTQYF. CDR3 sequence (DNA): TGTGCCACCAGTGATGGTCGGGTCGGCAGCACAGATACGCAGTATTTT.

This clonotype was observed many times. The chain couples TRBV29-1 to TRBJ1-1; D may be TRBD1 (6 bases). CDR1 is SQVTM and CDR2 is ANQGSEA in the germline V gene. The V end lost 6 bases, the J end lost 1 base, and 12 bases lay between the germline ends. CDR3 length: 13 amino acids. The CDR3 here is CSVRRGTNTEAFF. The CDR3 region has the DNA TGCAGCGTCCGCAGGGGCACGAACACTGAAGCTTTCTTT.

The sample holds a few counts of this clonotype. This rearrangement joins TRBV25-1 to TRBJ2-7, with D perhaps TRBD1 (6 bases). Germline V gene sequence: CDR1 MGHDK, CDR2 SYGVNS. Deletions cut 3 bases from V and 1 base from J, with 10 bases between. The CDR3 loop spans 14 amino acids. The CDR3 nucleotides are TGTGCCAGCAGTGAGCAACAGGGTTCCTACGAGCAGTACTTC. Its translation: CASSEQQGSYEQYF.

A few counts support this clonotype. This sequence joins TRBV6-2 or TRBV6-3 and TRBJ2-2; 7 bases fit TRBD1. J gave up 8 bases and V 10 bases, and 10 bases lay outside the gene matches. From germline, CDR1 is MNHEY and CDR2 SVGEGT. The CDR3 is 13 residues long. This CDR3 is CATLTGAVGELFF. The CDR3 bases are TGTGCCACCCTCACAGGGGCGGTGGGGGAGCTGTTTTTT.